This T cell receptor (beta chain) was sequenced for a study of cytomegalovirus exposure and HLA in healthy donors. Study-wide results and limits: In an earlier analysis, in some 540 donors, most V segments appeared productive either ~87% or ~30% of the time.

Note on this clone: Its antigen is undetermined.

CDR3 size: 15 residues. The J segment lost 9 bases and the V segment lost 2 bases, leaving 7 bases of the junction unmatched. The germline CDR1 and CDR2 sequences are MNHNS and SASEGT. Primers: 60 Vbeta forward and 13 Jbeta reverse. TCRdb keeps only in-frame clones here, not all; method: immunoSEQ multiplex PCR. This listing includes tens of thousands of clones. This chain joins TRBV6-1 and TRBJ1-6; 7 positions agree with TRBD1. This sequence was found in a human donor in good health. The sample comprised PBMCs. CDR3 in DNA: TGTGCCAGCAGTGAAACTCGACAGGGAGGTTCACCCCTCCACTTT. Amino acids: CASSETRQGGSPLHF.